Below, 30 T cell receptor beta chains from the same sample are listed, as sequenced in a study of control samples from healthy donors and cancer patients. The data were produced by immunoSEQ multiplex PCR, yet TCRdb's version contains in-frame clones alone and is incomplete. The profile shows 99,000 or so clones, about 80% of them singletons. Sequencing was performed on blood. These receptors were taken from a woman aged 45-59 years in good health.

V and J are TRBV11-1 and TRBJ1-2; TRBD1 matches 8 bases. V lost 4 bases, J lost 4 bases, and 8 bases stayed unmatched. Germline CDR1 SGHAT, CDR2 FQDESV (reference sequence). The CDR3 has 15 amino acids. CDR3 DNA: TGTGCCAGCAGCTCAACTGACAGGGGCGGCTATGGCTACACCTTC. Residues: CASSSTDRGGYGYTF. Combining the CDR3 with reference TRBV11-1 and TRBJ1-2 gives the whole variable domain EAEVAQSPRYKITEKSQAVAFWCDPISGHATLYWYRQILGQGPELLVQFQDESVVDDSQLPKDRFSAERLKGVDSTLKIQPAELGDSAMYLCASSSTDRGGYGYTFGSGTRLTVV.

Points on this clone: One end of the junction is discordant with germline, which a read error may explain. Other DNA sequences from this sample encode an identical CDR3 as well. This chain joins TRBV9 and TRBJ2-1; tentative D call: TRBD1 (8 bases). The germline V gene has CDR1 SGDLS and CDR2 YYNGEE. The CDR3 length is 15 residues. CDR3: CARSGTGGGDREQFF. The CDR3 nucleotides read TGCGCCCGCAGCGGCACGGGGGGAGGGGACAGGGAGCAGTTCTTC.

The V and J genes are TRBV7-2 and TRBJ1-1; perhaps TRBD1 as D (6 bases). The CDR3 runs 13 residues. Trimming took 5 bases from V and 5 from J, leaving 12 bases between them. Germline assignment: CDR1 SGHTA and CDR2 FQGNSA. The CDR3 DNA follows: TGTGCCAGCAGCCAAAAACAGGGAACTGAAGCTTTCTTT. Protein sequence: CASSQKQGTEAFF.

The gene calls are TRBV30 and TRBJ1-5; D unresolved. V gave up 0 bases and J gave up 3 bases, with 6 bases separating them. CDR3 length equals 13 residues. The V gene's germline CDR1 is GTSNPN and CDR2 SVGIG (reference sequence). This CDR3 is CAWSVTINQPQHF. CDR3 sequence (DNA): TGTGCCTGGAGTGTAACAATCAATCAGCCCCAGCATTTT.

Here the CDR3 DNA reads TGTGCCAGCAGCCAAGATGTTAGCCAAGAGACCCAGTACTTC. It yields the protein CASSQDVSQETQYF. The V gene is TRBV3-1 (or the pseudogene TRBV3-2), the J gene TRBJ2-5; D is undetermined. V was cut by 0 bases and J by 1 base, with 6 bases left in between. The germline V gene has CDR1 LGHDT and CDR2 YNNKEL (reference sequence). The CDR3 loop spans 14 amino acids.

This clone came up a few times. The chain joins TRBV14 to TRBJ1-3; D possibly corresponds to TRBD1 (5 bases). The CDR3 has 13 residues. The germline CDR1 and CDR2 sequences are SGHDN and FVKESK. Trimming removed 1 base from V and 9 bases from J, with 10 bases in between. This CDR3 is CASSQVRVGTIYF. The CDR3, as DNA: TGTGCCAGCAGCCAAGTCAGGGTCGGCACCATATATTTT.

This clone was observed a single time. V is TRBV11-2 and J is TRBJ2-1; 8 nucleotides line up with TRBD2. The ends lost 0 bases at V and 0 bases at J; junction bases unmatched: 7. The CDR3 runs 18 residues. CDR1 SGHAT and CDR2 FQNNGV come from the germline V gene. This chain's CDR3 is CASSLDWLAGASYNEQFF. In DNA form, the CDR3 reads TGTGCCAGCAGCTTAGATTGGCTAGCGGGTGCCTCCTACAATGAGCAGTTCTTC.

V usage is TRBV6-5 and J usage is TRBJ2-1; possible D gene TRBD2, 6 bases. Germline V lookup: CDR1 MNHEY, CDR2 SVGAGI. Trimming took 6 bases from V and 13 from J, leaving 25 bases between them. CDR3 length: 15 residues. This CDR3 is CASRPIYGDGTAQFF. DNA for the CDR3: TGTGCCAGCAGACCTATATACGGCGACGGGACTGCTCAGTTCTTC.

This clone was seen a few times. The chain recombines TRBV11-2 with TRBJ2-3; the D gene is possibly TRBD1 (5 bases). Germline V gene lookup returns CDR1 SGHAT and CDR2 FQNNGV. The V and J ends lost 0 bases and 2 bases respectively, with 9 bases between them. This CDR3 comprises 15 residues. For the CDR3, the DNA is TGTGCCAGCAGCTTAGATGGGGCAGCCACAGATACGCAGTATTTT. Amino acids: CASSLDGAATDTQYF.

The J gene is TRBJ1-5, the V gene TRBV30; TRBD1 agrees at 7 bases. J gave up 6 bases and V 2 bases, and 16 bases lay outside the gene matches. The germline V gene encodes CDR1 GTSNPN and CDR2 SVGIG (reference sequence). This CDR3 spans 17 amino acids. The CDR3: CAWSSSRTGRGGQPQHF. Written as DNA, the CDR3 is TGTGCCTGGAGTTCCTCCCGGACAGGTCGAGGGGGTCAGCCCCAGCATTTT.

This clone was observed at least ten times. Additional DNA sequences in this sample encode the identical CDR3. The chain recombines TRBV5-4 with TRBJ2-7; TRBD1 matches at 10 bases. This CDR3 contains 16 residues. The trim removed 4 bases at V and 3 bases at J, leaving 10 bases unmatched. Germline V gene data show CDR1 as SGHNT and CDR2 as YYREEE (reference sequence). DNA for the CDR3: TGTGCCAGCAGCCCGGGGGGGAGGACAGGGGGCTACGAGCAGTACTTC. The encoded protein is CASSPGGRTGGYEQYF.

This chain joins TRBV19 and TRBJ2-5; TRBD1 aligns across 9 bases. This CDR3 is 16 amino acids long. CDR1 is LNHDA and CDR2 is SQIVND in the germline V gene (reference sequence). Trimming removed 5 bases from V and 2 bases from J; junction bases left unmatched: 9. The CDR3, as DNA: TGTGCCAGTAGTGGTGGGGACAGGGTAATGCAAGAGACCCAGTACTTC. It encodes CASSGGDRVMQETQYF.

This clone has more than one count but fewer than ten. The gene calls are TRBV3-1 (or the pseudogene TRBV3-2) and TRBJ1-2; tentatively, D is TRBD1 (6 bases). The CDR3 loop spans 15 amino acids. CDR1 is LGHDT and CDR2 is YNNKEL in the germline V gene (reference sequence). V gave up 3 bases and J gave up 6 bases, with 17 bases separating them. The CDR3 DNA is TGTGCCAGCAGCCAGGACCCAGGGGTACGCCATGGCTACACCTTC. The encoded protein is CASSQDPGVRHGYTF.

This chain connects TRBV28 to TRBJ2-1, with TRBD1 matching 9 bases. The CDR3 has 14 residues. The germline gives CDR1 MDHEN, CDR2 SYDVKM. V lost 4 bases and J lost 5; bases outside the gene matches: 3. The DNA for the CDR3 is TGTGCCAGCAGTTCAGGGACAGGGAACAATGAGCAGTTCTTC. It translates to CASSSGTGNNEQFF.

V is TRBV5-6 and J is TRBJ1-1, with TRBD1 as a possible D gene (6 bases). Trimming removed 1 base at V and 4 bases at J, with 14 bases between. Germline V gene lookup returns CDR1 SGHDT and CDR2 YYEEEE. This CDR3 contains 15 residues. The CDR3 protein is CASSLSQGTSTEAFF. Written as DNA, the CDR3 is TGTGCCAGCAGCTTGTCTCAGGGGACGAGCACTGAAGCTTTCTTT.

CDR3 protein: CAIRINAGYGYTF. As DNA, the CDR3 is TGTGCCATCCGAATTAACGCAGGCTATGGCTACACCTTC. The chain joins TRBV28 to TRBJ1-2; no clear D gene. The CDR3 runs to 13 residues. Trimming pared 10 bases from V and 4 bases from J, leaving 16 bases between. CDR1 is MDHEN, CDR2 SYDVKM, per germline.

V gene TRBV20-1 combines with J gene TRBJ1-2; the D is unclear. The CDR3 consists of 11 residues. Per the germline V gene, CDR1 is DFQATT and CDR2 is SNEGSKA (reference sequence). The CDR3 nucleotides read TGCGCTCAGTTGTCCGACTATGGCTACACCTTC. Translating gives CAQLSDYGYTF.

This chain's CDR3 is CASSWGSGYTF. CDR3 nucleotides: TGTGCCAGCAGCTGGGGAAGCGGCTACACCTTC. The chain uses TRBV12-3 or TRBV12-4 and TRBJ1-2; unclear D gene. The CDR3 extends over 11 amino acids. V was cut by 6 bases and J by 8 bases, with 10 bases left in between.

This clone was seen more than once but under ten times. V is TRBV11-3 and J is TRBJ2-3; D unresolved. Germline V gives CDR1 SGHNT, CDR2 YENEEA. There are 13 residues in the CDR3. Between the trimmed V and J ends, which lost 1 base and 0 bases, there was a span of 2 bases. The CDR3 here is CASSLVSTDTQYF. The CDR3 bases are TGTGCCAGCAGCTTAGTTAGCACAGATACGCAGTATTTT.

The CDR3 loop reads CASSLGMGRTFEKLFF. Here the CDR3 DNA reads TGTGCCAGCAGCTTAGGAATGGGTAGGACATTTGAAAAACTGTTTTTT. This chain connects TRBV11-3 to TRBJ1-4; the D gene is possibly TRBD1 (5 bases). This CDR3 region has 16 residues. The ends were cut back, 1 base at V and 7 bases at J, with 16 bases in the middle. Germline lookup yields CDR1 SGHNT and CDR2 YENEEA. The variable domain in full, with the rest retrieved from reference TRBV11-3 and TRBJ1-4, is EAGVVQSPRYKIIEKKQPVAFWCNPISGHNTLYWYLQNLGQGPELLIRYENEEAVDDSQLPKDRFSAERLKGVDSTLKIQPAELGDSAVYLCASSLGMGRTFEKLFFGSGTQLSVL.

The chain uses TRBV5-1 and TRBJ2-1; TRBD2 matches at 9 bases. The CDR3 is 16 amino acids. Germline CDR1 SGHRS, CDR2 YFSETQ. V trimming: 0 bases; J trimming: 8 bases; junction bases outside the gene matches: 9. CDR3 sequence reads: CASSLGGGTSLDEQFF. DNA for the CDR3: TGCGCCAGCAGCTTGGGGGGCGGGACTAGCCTCGATGAGCAGTTCTTC.

This clone has a single count. The chain recombines TRBV30 with TRBJ2-1; 15 bases map to TRBD2. In germline, CDR1 is GTSNPN, CDR2 SVGIG (reference sequence). After removal of 3 bases from V and 7 bases from J, the junction contained 7 bases not matched to a gene. CDR3 size: 16 residues. Written as DNA, the CDR3 is TGTGCCTGGAGGACAGGGACTAGCGGGAGGTTGAATGAGCAGTTCTTC. It yields the protein CAWRTGTSGRLNEQFF.

CDR3 sequence: CSVADRYNEQFF. Written as DNA, the CDR3 is TGCAGCGTCGCGGACAGGTACAATGAGCAGTTCTTC. The gene calls are TRBV29-1 and TRBJ2-1; 7 bases are a match to TRBD1. The CDR3 extends over 12 amino acids. Germline V CDR1 and CDR2: SQVTM, ANQGSEA. The V gene end was trimmed by 6 bases and the J gene end by 4 bases; junction bases not matched to a gene: 3.

This rearrangement joins TRBV4-3 to TRBJ2-1, with a possible D match to TRBD2 (6 bases). Trimming left V 0 bases short and J 7 bases short, with 22 bases between. Germline values: CDR1 LGHNA, CDR2 YSLEER. The CDR3 sequence is 18 residues long. Here the CDR3 reads CASSQDLQRLGGRNEQFF. In DNA, the CDR3 is TGCGCCAGCAGCCAAGATCTGCAACGATTGGGGGGTAGGAATGAGCAGTTCTTC.

The chain has TRBV19 and TRBJ2-3; no reliable D call. Germline V gene lookup returns CDR1 LNHDA and CDR2 SQIVND (reference sequence). The CDR3 has 11 residues. Trimming removed 5 bases from V and 5 bases from J, with 5 bases in between. CDR3 protein: CASSWRDTQYF. CDR3 bases: TGTGCCAGTAGTTGGAGAGATACGCAGTATTTT.

The gene calls are TRBV10-3 and TRBJ2-7; tentatively, D is TRBD2 (6 bases). This CDR3 spans 14 amino acids. V was shortened by 1 base and J by 5 bases, with 12 bases between the two germline ends. Germline V gene lookup returns CDR1 ENHRY and CDR2 SYGVKD. CDR3 in amino acids: CAISELGGSNEQYF. CDR3 nucleotides: TGTGCCATCAGTGAGTTGGGGGGTTCTAACGAGCAGTACTTC.

The V gene is TRBV7-2, the J gene TRBJ2-2, with D uncertain. There are 14 residues in the CDR3. Germline V CDR1 and CDR2: SGHTA, FQGNSA. Trimming took 2 bases from V and 2 from J, leaving 6 bases between them. The CDR3 DNA reads TGTGCCAGCAGCTTAAACTTTAACACCGGGGAGCTGTTTTTT. Its translation is CASSLNFNTGELFF.

The chain combines TRBV5-3 with TRBJ2-5; D ambiguous. TRBV5-3 is identified as an open reading frame with a role that is uncertain. Trimming cost V 2 bases and J 1 base, with 9 bases left between them. There are 14 residues in the CDR3. The CDR3 sequence is CARSLRTLQETQYF. DNA for the CDR3: TGTGCCAGAAGCTTACGGACGCTCCAAGAGACCCAGTACTTC.

J is TRBJ2-7 and V is TRBV11-2; D might be TRBD1 (5 bases). Germline CDR1 reads SGHAT; CDR2 reads FQNNGV. This CDR3 is 14 amino acids long. The ends were cut back, 5 bases at V and 4 bases at J, with 15 bases in the middle. The CDR3 region is CASSPEVGLYEQYF. The CDR3, as DNA: TGTGCCAGCAGCCCTGAGGTGGGGCTTTACGAGCAGTACTTC.

The genes are TRBV12-5 and TRBJ2-7; D tentatively fits TRBD1 or TRBD2 (6 bases each). Per the germline V gene, CDR1 is LGHNT and CDR2 is FRNRAP. V was shortened by 6 bases and J by 6 bases, with 15 bases between the two germline ends. The CDR3 length is 13 residues. The CDR3: CASGPSGAREQYF. For the CDR3, the DNA is TGTGCTAGTGGCCCCTCGGGGGCACGCGAGCAGTACTTC.